Detailed here is one TCR beta chain. Antigen unknown. This sample stems from a study of blood T cells in healthy people across ages. The V gene's germline CDR1 is LGHDT and CDR2 YNNKEL (reference sequence). CDR3 length equals 15 residues. The ends lost 4 bases at V and 1 base at J; junction bases unmatched: 5. Study-level points and caveats: A strong correlation between TCR beta diversity and naive T cell percentage was seen.

Primed by a sample-barcoded 5' primer and a J-beta primer mix, a second PCR proceeded for about 6 to 12 cycles. A template-switch adaptor that had 12 random nucleotides put a tag on each cDNA molecule. CDR3-containing paired-end reads numbering at least 3 million came from each sample. Via MiXCR, TCRdb re-called the 5' RACE reads, giving one row per CDR3 protein. Of around 500,000 distinct CDR3 sequences in the sample, roughly a quarter are singletons; the top ten hold approximately 3.6%. These data were likewise used in another study, on T cells of mothers and their children. In that study: The yield was over 9 million TCR beta CDR3 reads from each mother and roughly 3 million from each child.

Sequenced input: blood. This clonotype originated in a boy aged 2 to 9 in good health. This chain connects TRBV3-1 to TRBJ2-5, with 8 bases lining up with TRBD2. The CDR3 region has the DNA TGTGCCAGCAGCCGACCACTAGCGGCCCAAGAGACCCAGTACTTC. Its protein is CASSRPLAAQETQYF.